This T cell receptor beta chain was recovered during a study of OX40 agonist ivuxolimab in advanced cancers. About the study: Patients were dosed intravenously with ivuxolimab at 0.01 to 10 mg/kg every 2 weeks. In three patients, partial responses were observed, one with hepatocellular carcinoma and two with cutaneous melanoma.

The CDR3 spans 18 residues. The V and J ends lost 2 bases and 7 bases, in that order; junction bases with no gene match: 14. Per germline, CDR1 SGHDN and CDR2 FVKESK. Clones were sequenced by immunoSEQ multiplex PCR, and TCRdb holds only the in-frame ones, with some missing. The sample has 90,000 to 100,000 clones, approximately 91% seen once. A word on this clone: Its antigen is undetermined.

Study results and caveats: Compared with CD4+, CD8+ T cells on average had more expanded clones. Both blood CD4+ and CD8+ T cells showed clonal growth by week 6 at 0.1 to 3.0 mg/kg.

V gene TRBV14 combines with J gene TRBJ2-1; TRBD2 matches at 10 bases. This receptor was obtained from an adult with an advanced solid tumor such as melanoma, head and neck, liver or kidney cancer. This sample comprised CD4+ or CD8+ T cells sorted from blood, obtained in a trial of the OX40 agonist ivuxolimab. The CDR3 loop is CASSQIKAGGVIVNEQFF. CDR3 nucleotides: TGTGCCAGCAGCCAAATCAAAGCGGGAGGGGTCATTGTGAATGAGCAGTTCTTC.